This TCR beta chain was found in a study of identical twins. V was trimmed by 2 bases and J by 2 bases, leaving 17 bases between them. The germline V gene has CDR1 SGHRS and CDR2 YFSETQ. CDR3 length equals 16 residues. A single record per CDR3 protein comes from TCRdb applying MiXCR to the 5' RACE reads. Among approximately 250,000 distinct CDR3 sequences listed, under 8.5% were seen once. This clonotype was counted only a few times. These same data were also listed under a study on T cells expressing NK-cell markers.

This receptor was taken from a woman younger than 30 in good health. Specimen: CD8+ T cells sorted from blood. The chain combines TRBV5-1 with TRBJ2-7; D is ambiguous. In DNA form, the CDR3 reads TGCGCCAGCAGCTTTTTCCTCCTGGCGGAACCCTACGAGCAGTACTTC. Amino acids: CASSFFLLAEPYEQYF.